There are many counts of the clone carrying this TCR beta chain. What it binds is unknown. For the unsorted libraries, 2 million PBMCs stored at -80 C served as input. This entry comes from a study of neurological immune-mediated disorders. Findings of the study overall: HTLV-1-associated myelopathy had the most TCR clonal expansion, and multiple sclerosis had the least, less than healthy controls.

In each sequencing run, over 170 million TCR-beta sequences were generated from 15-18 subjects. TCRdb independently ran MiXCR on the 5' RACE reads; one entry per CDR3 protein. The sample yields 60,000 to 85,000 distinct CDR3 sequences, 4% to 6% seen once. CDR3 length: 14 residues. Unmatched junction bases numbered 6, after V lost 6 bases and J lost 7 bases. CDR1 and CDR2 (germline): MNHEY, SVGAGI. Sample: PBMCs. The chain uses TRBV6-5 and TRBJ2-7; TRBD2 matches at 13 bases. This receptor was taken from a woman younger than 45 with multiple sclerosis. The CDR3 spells CASRGLAGAQEQYF. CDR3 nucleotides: TGTGCCAGCAGAGGACTAGCGGGAGCGCAAGAGCAGTACTTC.